The 21 T cell receptor beta chains given below trace back to one sample, sequenced in a study of T cell changes during pregnancy in multiple sclerosis. The method was immunoSEQ multiplex PCR; TCRdb's version includes in-frame clones alone and lacks a portion of them. The sample contains 70,000 to 95,000 clones, around 93% of which appear only once. This sample comprised peripheral blood, obtained in the first trimester of pregnancy. These receptors all come from a female donor with multiple sclerosis, enrolled in a pregnancy study.

This chain joins TRBV2 and TRBJ1-4; 7 bases are a match to TRBD1. The CDR3 contains 14 residues. Germline CDR1 SNHLY, CDR2 FYNNEI. J lost 5 bases, V lost 6 bases, and 6 bases had no gene match. The CDR3 DNA reads TGTGCCAGCAGCGGGCAGGGGGTAAATGAAAAACTGTTTTTT. It codes for CASSGQGVNEKLFF.

The V gene is TRBV14, the J gene TRBJ2-7; 11 nucleotides line up with TRBD2. The germline CDR1 and CDR2 sequences are SGHDN and FVKESK. The CDR3 is 22 amino acids. After removal of 3 bases from V and 0 bases from J, the junction contained 22 bases not matched to a gene. CDR3 amino acids: CASSHRPLPLAGGLFSSYEQYF. In DNA, the CDR3 is TGTGCCAGCAGCCACCGTCCCCTTCCGCTAGCGGGGGGCCTTTTTAGCTCCTACGAGCAGTACTTC.

A single count supports this clone. The chain combines TRBV6-1 with TRBJ2-7; TRBD2 agrees at 7 bases. V shed 10 bases and J 6 bases; nucleotides not matched to a gene: 6. From germline, CDR1 is MNHNS and CDR2 SASEGT. The CDR3 has 11 residues. Written as DNA, the CDR3 is TGTGCCACGGCGGGAGAATCCGAGCAGTACTTC. Encoded protein: CATAGESEQYF.

This clone showed up just once. The chain links TRBV27 to TRBJ1-6; 8 nucleotides agree with TRBD1. There are 14 residues in the CDR3. J gave up 7 bases and V 7 bases, and 6 bases lay outside the gene matches. CDR1 is MNHEY, CDR2 SMNVEV, per germline (reference sequence). In nucleotides, the CDR3 is TGTGCCAGCAATTCGTGGACAGGGAATTCACCCCTCCACTTT. It specifies CASNSWTGNSPLHF.

The chain couples TRBV6-1 to TRBJ1-2; 8 bases align to TRBD1. Germline lookup yields CDR1 MNHNS and CDR2 SASEGT. This CDR3 contains 14 residues. The trim removed 5 bases at V and 2 bases at J, leaving 4 bases unmatched. In nucleotides, the CDR3 is TGTGCCAGCAGTTCCGGACAGGGAAACTATGGCTACACCTTC. The encoded protein is CASSSGQGNYGYTF.

This clone was recorded once. The gene calls are TRBV5-8 and TRBJ2-1, with 7 positions matching TRBD2. The germline CDR1 and CDR2 sequences are SGHTS and YDEGEE. The CDR3 consists of 16 residues. Losses at the gene ends were 2 bases for V and 8 bases for J; bases not matched to a gene: 13. CDR3 bases: TGTGCCAGCAGCTTCCCGGACGGGGGGTCGGTCGATGAGCAGTTCTTC. Its protein is CASSFPDGGSVDEQFF.

This sequence joins TRBV14 and TRBJ1-2, with a possible D match to TRBD1 (5 bases). The CDR3 covers 16 residues. CDR1 is SGHDN, CDR2 FVKESK, per germline. Trimming took off 5 bases at V and 4 bases at J, with 20 bases between the two ends. The CDR3 region is CASSSRGGSRSYGYTF. CDR3 nucleotides: TGTGCCAGCAGCTCCCGCGGGGGGAGTAGATCCTATGGCTACACCTTC.

J is TRBJ2-3 and V is TRBV19, with D hard to call. The length of the CDR3 is 15 residues. Germline assignment: CDR1 LNHDA and CDR2 SQIVND (reference sequence). V lost 3 bases, J lost 5 bases, and 15 bases lay in between. The CDR3 DNA sequence: TGTGCCAGTAGTATTATCGCAGGTCCTCAAGATACGCAGTATTTT. Translating it yields CASSIIAGPQDTQYF. Full variable domain (rest looked up from reference TRBV19 and TRBJ2-3): DGGITQSPKYLFRKEGQNVTLSCEQNLNHDAMYWYRQDPGQGLRLIYYSQIVNDFQKGDIAEGYSVSREKKESFPLTVTSAQKNPTAFYLCASSIIAGPQDTQYFGPGTRLTVL.

This chain connects TRBV7-2 to TRBJ1-2; D is undetermined. This CDR3 spans 16 amino acids. The germline gives CDR1 SGHTA, CDR2 FQGNSA. The V gene lost 5 bases and the J gene lost 4 bases, with 20 bases spanning the gap. CDR3 protein: CASSPMLEVRAYGYTF. The DNA of the CDR3 is TGTGCCAGCAGCCCCATGCTGGAAGTGAGGGCCTATGGCTACACCTTC.

V usage is TRBV30 and J usage is TRBJ1-2; TRBD1 is a possible D gene (6 bases). Germline V CDR1 and CDR2: GTSNPN, SVGIG (reference sequence). The CDR3 totals 15 residues. The chain's CDR3 is CATNRGGRGNYGYTF. The CDR3 nucleotides read TGTGCTACCAATAGGGGGGGGAGGGGTAATTATGGCTACACCTTC.

The V call is TRBV27, the J call TRBJ2-7, with D hard to call. The CDR3 extends over 13 amino acids. Germline CDR1 and CDR2: MNHEY and SMNVEV (reference sequence). V dropped 5 bases and J dropped 0 bases, with 8 bases sitting between them. The CDR3 bases are TGTGCCAGCAGTCCCCTGAGCTCCTACGAGCAGTACTTC. Amino acids: CASSPLSSYEQYF.

On this clone: In the same sample, other DNA sequences code for this CDR3. The J gene is TRBJ1-5, the V gene TRBV19; no firm D call. CDR3 length: 14 amino acids. Germline lookup yields CDR1 LNHDA and CDR2 SQIVND (reference sequence). V gave up 6 bases and J gave up 1 base, with 10 bases separating them. The CDR3 coding sequence is TGTGCCAGTAGGCCGGGTCTCAGCAATCAGCCCCAGCATTTT. Translating it yields CASRPGLSNQPQHF. Full variable domain (missing parts from reference TRBV19 and TRBJ1-5): DGGITQSPKYLFRKEGQNVTLSCEQNLNHDAMYWYRQDPGQGLRLIYYSQIVNDFQKGDIAEGYSVSREKKESFPLTVTSAQKNPTAFYLCASRPGLSNQPQHFGDGTRLSIL.

The DNA of the CDR3 is TGTGCCAGCAGCGTAGACTCGGGCTCTGGGGCCAACGTCCTGACTTTC. Protein product: CASSVDSGSGANVLTF. The chain recombines TRBV9 with TRBJ2-6, with D unclear. The germline V and J ends were trimmed by 0 bases and 0 bases, with 7 bases remaining between them. There are 16 residues in the CDR3. The germline gives CDR1 SGDLS, CDR2 YYNGEE.

V usage is TRBV5-6 and J usage is TRBJ1-1, with D maybe TRBD1 (5 bases). The CDR3 runs to 14 residues. In germline, CDR1 is SGHDT, CDR2 YYEEEE. V lost 4 bases, J lost 0 bases, and 10 bases lay in between. The CDR3 region has the DNA TGTGCCAGCAGCCCGGGACTTATGAACACTGAAGCTTTCTTT. Translation: CASSPGLMNTEAFF.

The genes are TRBV27 and TRBJ2-1; D is perhaps TRBD2 (7 bases). V was pared by 4 bases and J by 9 bases, with 13 bases between. The germline CDR1 and CDR2 sequences are MNHEY and SMNVEV (reference sequence). The CDR3 length is 13 residues. The CDR3 loop reads CASSSQGRGEQFF. The CDR3, as DNA: TGTGCCAGCAGTTCCCAGGGGAGGGGTGAGCAGTTCTTC.

The genes are TRBV19 and TRBJ2-7, with D perhaps TRBD2 (6 bases). V lost 5 bases to trimming and J lost 5 bases, with 22 bases between them. Germline-derived CDR1 and CDR2 are LNHDA and SQIVND (reference sequence). This CDR3 is 16 amino acids long. This CDR3 reads CASSQKAGRGFDEQYF. CDR3 DNA sequence: TGTGCCAGTAGTCAAAAGGCGGGGCGCGGGTTCGACGAGCAGTACTTC.

This clone was seen a single time. V is TRBV6-6 and J is TRBJ1-6; 8 bases align to TRBD1. J gave up 8 bases and V 6 bases, and 6 bases lay outside the gene matches. CDR3 length: 14 amino acids. Germline V gene data show CDR1 as MNHNY and CDR2 as SVGAGI (reference sequence). CDR3 in DNA: TGTGCCAGCAGGTCAGGGGGCAATGATTCACCCCTCCACTTT. This sequence encodes CASRSGGNDSPLHF.

The chain employs TRBV5-1 and TRBJ2-7; 7 bases match TRBD2. Germline V gene lookup returns CDR1 SGHRS and CDR2 YFSETQ. This CDR3 is 15 amino acids long. V dropped 6 bases and J dropped 6; count of bases not matched to a gene: 15. The CDR3 bases are TGCGCCAGCACCCTGACCGGCGGGGGTCCCAGCGAGCAGTACTTC. It translates to CASTLTGGGPSEQYF. The full variable domain, its missing parts supplied by reference TRBV5-1 and TRBJ2-7, is KAGVTQTPRYLIKTRGQQVTLSCSPISGHRSVSWYQQTPGQGLQFLFEYFSETQRNKGNFPGRFSGRQFSNSRSEMNVSTLELGDSALYLCASTLTGGGPSEQYFGPGTRLTVT.

The chain uses TRBV19 and TRBJ2-4, with 8 bases that match TRBD1. CDR3 length: 15 residues. The germline V gene encodes CDR1 LNHDA and CDR2 SQIVND (reference sequence). J gave up 2 bases and V 5 bases, and 5 bases lay outside the gene matches. The DNA of the CDR3 is TGTGCCAGTAGTTCGACAGGGGCTTCCAAAAACATTCAGTACTTC. It codes for CASSSTGASKNIQYF.

The CDR3 DNA reads TGTGCCAGCTCACCCCGAATCGACACCGGAATAGTAACAGATACGCAGTATTTT. It encodes CASSPRIDTGIVTDTQYF. The chain combines TRBV18 with TRBJ2-3; no clear D. Looked up from germline, CDR1 is KGHSH and CDR2 is LQKENI. The CDR3 totals 18 residues. Trimming removed 3 bases from V and 3 bases from J, with 22 bases in between.

The rearrangement links TRBV18 to TRBJ2-6, with D possibly TRBD1 on 5 matching bases. The CDR3 is made up of 12 amino acids. Trimming removed 1 base at V and 12 bases at J, with 7 bases between. From germline, CDR1 is KGHSH and CDR2 LQKENI. This chain's CDR3 is CASSPLQGVLTF. CDR3 coding DNA: TGTGCCAGCTCACCACTCCAGGGCGTCCTGACTTTC.